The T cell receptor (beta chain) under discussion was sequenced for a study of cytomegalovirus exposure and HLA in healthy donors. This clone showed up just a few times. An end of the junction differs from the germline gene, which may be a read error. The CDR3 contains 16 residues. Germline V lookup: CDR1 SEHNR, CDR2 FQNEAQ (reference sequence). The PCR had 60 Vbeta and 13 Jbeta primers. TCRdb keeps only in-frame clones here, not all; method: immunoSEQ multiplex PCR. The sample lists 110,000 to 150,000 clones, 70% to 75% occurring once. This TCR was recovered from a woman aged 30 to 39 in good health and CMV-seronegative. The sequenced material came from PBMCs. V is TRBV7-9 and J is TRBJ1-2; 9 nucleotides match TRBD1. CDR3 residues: CSSSRTLGDRVDGYTF. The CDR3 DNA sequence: TGTTCCAGCAGCCGCACTCTTGGGGACAGGGTCGATGGCTACACCTTC.